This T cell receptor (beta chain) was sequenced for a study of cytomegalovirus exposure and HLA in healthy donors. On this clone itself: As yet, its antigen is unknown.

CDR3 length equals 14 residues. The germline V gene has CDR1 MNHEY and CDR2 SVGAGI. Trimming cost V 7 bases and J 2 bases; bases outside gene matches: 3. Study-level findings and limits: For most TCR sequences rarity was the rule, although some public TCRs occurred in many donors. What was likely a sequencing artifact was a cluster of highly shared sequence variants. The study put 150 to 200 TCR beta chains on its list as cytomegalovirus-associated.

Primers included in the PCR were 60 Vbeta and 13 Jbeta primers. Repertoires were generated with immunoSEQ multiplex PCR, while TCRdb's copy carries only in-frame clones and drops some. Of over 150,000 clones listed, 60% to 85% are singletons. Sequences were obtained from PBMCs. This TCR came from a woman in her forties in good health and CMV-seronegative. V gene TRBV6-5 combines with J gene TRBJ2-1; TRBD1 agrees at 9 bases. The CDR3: CASNTGGAYNEQFF. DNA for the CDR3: TGTGCCAGCAATACAGGGGGCGCCTACAATGAGCAGTTCTTC.